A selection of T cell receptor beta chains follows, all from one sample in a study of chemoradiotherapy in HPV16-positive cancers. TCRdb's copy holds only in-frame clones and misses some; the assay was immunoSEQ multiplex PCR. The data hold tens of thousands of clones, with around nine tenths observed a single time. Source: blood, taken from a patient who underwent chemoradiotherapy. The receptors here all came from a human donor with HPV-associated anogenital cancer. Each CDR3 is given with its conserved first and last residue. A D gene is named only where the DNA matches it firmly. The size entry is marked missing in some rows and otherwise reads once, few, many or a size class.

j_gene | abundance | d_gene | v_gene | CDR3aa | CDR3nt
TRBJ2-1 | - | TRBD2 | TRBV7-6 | CASSLVAGGQDEQFF | TGTGCCAGCAGCTTAGTAGCGGGAGGGCAGGATGAGCAGTTCTTC
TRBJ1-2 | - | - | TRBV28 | CASTSGHLNYGYTF | TGTGCCAGCACCTCTGGGCACCTCAACTATGGCTACACCTTC
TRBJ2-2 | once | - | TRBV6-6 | CASSPTSNTGELFF | TGTGCCAGCAGTCCTACATCGAACACCGGGGAGCTGTTTTTT
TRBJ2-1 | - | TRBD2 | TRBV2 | CASSEARASGGAFNEQFF | TGTGCCAGCAGTGAAGCGAGGGCTAGCGGGGGGGCTTTCAATGAGCAGTTCTTC
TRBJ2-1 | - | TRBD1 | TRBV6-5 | CASSWTGGNEQFF | TGTGCCAGCAGTTGGACAGGGGGCAATGAGCAGTTCTTC
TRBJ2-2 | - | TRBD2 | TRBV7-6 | CASSLKPASGGANTGELFF | TGTGCCAGCAGCTTAAAGCCCGCTAGCGGGGGGGCGAACACCGGGGAGCTGTTTTTT
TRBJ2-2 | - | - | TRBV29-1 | CSVLITNTGELFF | TGCAGCGTTCTGATTACGAACACCGGGGAGCTGTTTTTT
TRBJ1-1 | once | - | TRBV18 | CASSPQGLGTEAFF | TGTGCCAGCTCACCACAGGGATTGGGCACTGAAGCTTTCTTT
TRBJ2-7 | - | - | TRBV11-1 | CASSLDGAPHYEQYF | TGTGCCAGCAGCTTGGACGGGGCCCCTCACTACGAGCAGTACTTC
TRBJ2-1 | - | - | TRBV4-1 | CASSQSPGIGLDEQFF | TGCGCCAGCAGCCAAAGTCCGGGAATCGGCCTTGATGAGCAGTTCTTC
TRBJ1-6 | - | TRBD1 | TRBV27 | CASSHAEGTADSPLHF | TGTGCCAGCAGTCACGCGGAAGGGACAGCCGATTCACCCCTCCACTTT
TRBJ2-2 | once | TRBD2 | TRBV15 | CAVAGRYTGELFF | TGTGCCGTAGCGGGGAGATACACCGGGGAGCTGTTTTTT
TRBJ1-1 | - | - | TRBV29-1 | CSVEILFNTEAFF | TGCAGCGTTGAGATACTTTTTAACACTGAAGCTTTCTTT
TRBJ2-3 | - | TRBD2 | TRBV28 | CATRRGGLPDTQYF | TGTGCCACCCGGCGGGGGGGCCTCCCAGATACGCAGTATTTT
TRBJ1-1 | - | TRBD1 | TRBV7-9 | CASSFGETGGIEAFF | TGTGCCAGCAGCTTTGGCGAGACAGGGGGGATTGAAGCTTTCTTT
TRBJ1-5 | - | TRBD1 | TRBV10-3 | CAISEDRAYQPQHF | TGTGCCATCAGTGAAGACAGGGCCTATCAGCCCCAGCATTTT
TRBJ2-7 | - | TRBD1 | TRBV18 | CASSPQLTGGREQYF | TGTGCCAGCTCACCCCAACTTACAGGGGGCCGGGAGCAGTACTTC
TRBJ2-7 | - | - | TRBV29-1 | CSVEDQTGGYEQYF | TGCAGCGTTGAAGATCAAACAGGCGGTTACGAGCAGTACTTC
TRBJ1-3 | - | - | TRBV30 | CAWSKPGNTIYF | TGTGCCTGGAGTAAACCTGGAAACACCATATATTTT
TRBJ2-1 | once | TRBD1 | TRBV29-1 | CSVEWQGDNNEQFF | TGCAGCGTTGAGTGGCAGGGGGACAACAATGAGCAGTTCTTC
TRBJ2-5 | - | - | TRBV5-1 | CASSLGRGPSQETQYF | TGCGCCAGCAGCTTGGGCCGGGGGCCATCTCAAGAGACCCAGTACTTC
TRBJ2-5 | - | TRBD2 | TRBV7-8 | CASSLAGRTREETQYF | TGTGCCAGCAGCTTAGCGGGAAGGACTAGGGAAGAGACCCAGTACTTC
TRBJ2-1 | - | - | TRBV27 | CASSLWGVDNNGEQFF | TGTGCCAGCAGTTTATGGGGGGTCGACAACAACGGTGAGCAGTTCTTC
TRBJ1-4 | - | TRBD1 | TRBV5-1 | CASSWGQPNEKLFF | TGCGCCAGCAGCTGGGGACAGCCCAATGAAAAACTGTTTTTT
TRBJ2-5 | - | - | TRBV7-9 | CASSRETAQYF | TGTGCCAGCAGCAGAGAGACGGCCCAGTACTTC
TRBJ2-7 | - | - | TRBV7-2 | CASSLGRGPYEQYF | TGTGCCAGCAGCCTCGGGCGGGGACCCTACGAGCAGTACTTC
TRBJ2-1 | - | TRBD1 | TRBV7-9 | CASSSRTGYYNEQFF | TGTGCCAGCAGCTCCCGGACAGGCTACTACAATGAGCAGTTCTTC
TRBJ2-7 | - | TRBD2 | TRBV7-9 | CASSSGGGANEQYF | TGTGCCAGCAGCTCTGGCGGGGGGGCCAACGAGCAGTACTTC
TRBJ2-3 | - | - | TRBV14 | CASSGGVTDTQYF | TGTGCCAGCAGCGGGGGAGTTACAGATACGCAGTATTTT
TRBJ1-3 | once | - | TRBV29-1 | CSVQETNSGNTIYF | TGCAGCGTTCAGGAAACTAACTCTGGAAACACCATATATTTT
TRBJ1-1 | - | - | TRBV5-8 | CASSHGLNTEAFF | TGTGCCAGCAGCCACGGTTTGAACACTGAAGCTTTCTTT
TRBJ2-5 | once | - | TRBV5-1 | CASSLDGETQYF | TGCGCCAGCAGCTTGGACGGGGAGACCCAGTACTTC
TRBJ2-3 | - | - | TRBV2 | CASSLPFTDTQYF | TGTGCCAGCAGTCTTCCTTTCACAGATACGCAGTATTTT
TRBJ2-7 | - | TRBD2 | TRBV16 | CASSPASGYSSYEQYF | TGTGCCAGCAGCCCCGCTAGCGGGTACTCCTCCTACGAGCAGTACTTC
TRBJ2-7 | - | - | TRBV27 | CASSLLAGVSYEQYF | TGTGCCAGCAGTTTATTAGCAGGAGTCTCCTACGAGCAGTACTTC
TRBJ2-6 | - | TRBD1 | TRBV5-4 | CASSWAGTAPSGANVLTF | TGTGCCAGCAGCTGGGCCGGGACAGCCCCCTCTGGGGCCAACGTCCTGACTTTC
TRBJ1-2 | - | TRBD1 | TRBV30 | CAQTRDRDYGYTF | TGTGCGCAGACTAGAGACAGGGACTATGGCTACACCTTC
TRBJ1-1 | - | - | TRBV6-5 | CASRAGLRNTEAFF | TGTGCCAGCAGGGCGGGACTGCGAAACACTGAAGCTTTCTTT
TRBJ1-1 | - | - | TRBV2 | CASSLDTEAFF | TGTGCCAGCAGTCTGGACACTGAAGCTTTCTTT
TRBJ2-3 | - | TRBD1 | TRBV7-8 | CASSPQGAASTDTQYF | TGTGCCAGCAGCCCACAGGGGGCTGCTAGCACAGATACGCAGTATTTT
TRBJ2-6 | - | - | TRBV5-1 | CASSLGSSGANVLTF | TGCGCCAGCAGCTTGGGATCCTCTGGGGCCAACGTCCTGACTTTC
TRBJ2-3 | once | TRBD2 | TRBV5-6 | CASSQLLAGALDTQYF | TGTGCCAGCAGCCAGCTGCTAGCGGGGGCATTAGATACGCAGTATTTT